This T cell receptor (beta chain) emerged from a study of blood T cell repertoires in COVID-19 (dated by TCRdb to 2020 to 2022). The study in broad terms: Samples from collaborators originated in the United States, Italy and Spain and spanned both the acute and convalescent phases of COVID-19. The material from the prospective study consisted of cDNA or gDNA derived from T cells, B-cell-depleted T cells, or PBMCs. Subjects who had been exposed to COVID-19, were actively infected with it, or had recovered from it provided the deeply sampled blood TCRbeta repertoires that made up the dataset. A freely available public database, intended as a resource for researchers studying the immune response to SARS-CoV-2, is where the repertoires were released. The samples were drawn from two sources: the first 160 participants of the ongoing ImmuneRACE study, and 950 to 1,500 subjects contributed by 6 global collaborators. A de-identified subject ID, COVID-19 status, age in years and sex were almost always included in the sample metadata. HLA class I and class II types, where available, came from metadata supplied by the sample provider rather than from assay-based typing.

Turning to this clone: No cognate antigen has been identified for it. No base quality information exists; no much larger clone differs at one position.

Here is what the overall study found, with its caveats: How much clinical and demographic metadata was included differed by source and by participant, and the metadata was provided uncurated.

TCRbeta CDR3 regions were amplified from genomic DNA using the immunoSEQ Assay, a bias-controlled multiplex PCR. For the original study's pipeline: Nucleated cell counts per sample were estimated from amplification of reference gene primers within the assay. Sequence reads were collapsed and filtered to measure the absolute abundance of every unique TCRbeta CDR3 rearrangement. For each sample, productive Simpson clonality was calculated as the square root of Simpson's diversity index across productive rearrangements. What TCRdb holds here is the immuneACCESS table cut down to in-frame rearrangements. Part of the clones is not present; checked against another copy, under half of the missing clones reflect an unresolved V gene, and the others are unexplained. V and J calls and clone size come straight from that table; D and trimming were deduced from the DNA. Within this sample are under 200,000 clones, with less than 90% of them counted one time only. The ten largest account for more than 3% of the sample.

Germline trimming amounts to 2 bases on V and 8 bases on J, with 2 as the count of junction bases outside the gene matches. Its CDR3 holds 13 amino acids, cysteine through phenylalanine. Solely the CDR3 DNA is kept, with 39 bases framed from the first base. In the germline V gene, CDR1 corresponds to MNHEY and CDR2 to SVGAGI. Participants in the prospective study were enrolled through a virtual design, were aged about 18 to 90 years, and lived in approximately 25 United States geographic areas. In the prospective study, participants were assigned to cohorts based on the clinical history participants reported in a screening survey and a study questionnaire. A participant counted as exposed if, within 2 weeks of entering the study, that participant had been in contact with someone who had a PCR-confirmed or clinician-diagnosed COVID-19 case. In the prospective study, whole blood, serum and a nasopharyngeal or oropharyngeal swab were collected from each participant by mobile phlebotomists. Prospective study participants could optionally give additional blood draws and questionnaires over an approximately 2-month period. Before DNA extraction, prospective study blood samples were shipped either frozen or at room temperature.

Sequenced: PBMCs or T cells enriched from blood (not recorded which). The clonotype was recovered from a young woman who had been exposed to COVID-19. The chain uses TRBV6-5 and TRBJ1-3, with TRBD1 matching 8 junction bases. The CDR3 region reads CASSYPDRDTIYF. The base sequence is TGTGCCAGCAGTTACCCGGACAGGGACACCATATATTTT.